The present TCR beta chain was sequenced within a study of T-cell reconstitution after alpha-beta-depleted transplantation in children. The length of the CDR3 is 13 residues. Germline V lookup: CDR1 LNHDA, CDR2 SQIVND (reference sequence). Unique molecular identifiers were used to barcode this TCRbeta library. MiXCR, applied by TCRdb to the PCR reads, yields one record per CDR3 protein. The repertoire holds about 980,000 distinct CDR3 sequences, with 25% to 30% as singletons. Worth noting for this clonotype: Its antigen is as yet unknown.

Study results and caveats: Newly made T cells mostly supplied T-cell counts and diversity one year after transplant.

This receptor was obtained from a boy less than two years old who had a stem cell transplant for SCID, so the T cells may come from the graft donor. The sequencing used PBMCs, mostly from graft donor cells, collected 360 days after TCRalphabeta/CD19-depleted stem cell transplant. This chain joins TRBV19 and TRBJ2-5; D might be TRBD1 (5 bases). CDR3 sequence reads: CASQAPGKETQYF. The CDR3, as DNA: TGTGCATCCCAAGCCCCAGGGAAAGAGACCCAGTACTTC.